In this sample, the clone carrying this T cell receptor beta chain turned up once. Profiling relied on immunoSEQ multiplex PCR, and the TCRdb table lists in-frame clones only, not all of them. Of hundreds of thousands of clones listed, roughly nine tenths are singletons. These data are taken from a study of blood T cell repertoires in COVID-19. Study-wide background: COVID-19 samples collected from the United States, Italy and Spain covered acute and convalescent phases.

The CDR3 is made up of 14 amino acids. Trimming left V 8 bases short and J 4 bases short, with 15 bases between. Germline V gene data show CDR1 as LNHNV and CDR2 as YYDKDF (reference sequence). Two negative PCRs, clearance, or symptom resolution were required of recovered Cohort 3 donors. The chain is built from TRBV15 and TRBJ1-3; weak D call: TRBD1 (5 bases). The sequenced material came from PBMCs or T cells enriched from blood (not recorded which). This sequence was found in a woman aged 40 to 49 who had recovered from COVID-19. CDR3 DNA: TGTGCCACCCGGATGGCGGGGGGAGGAAACACCATATATTTT. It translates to CATRMAGGGNTIYF.